This TCR beta chain came from a study of molecular identifiers for immune sequencing clone quantification. The CDR3 runs to 16 residues. With 0 bases clipped from V and 4 bases from J, the junction kept 2 bases outside the gene matches. In germline, CDR1 is MNHEY, CDR2 SVGEGT. TCRdb re-called the PCR reads through MiXCR, storing one row per CDR3 protein. Of about 640,000 distinct CDR3 sequences listed, 20% are singletons. The TCR was taken from a human donor in good health. Some libraries in this study had Jurkat cell RNA spiked in. Material: naive CD8+ T cells from blood, with Jurkat cell RNA spiked in. The subset was: FACS-sorted CD8+CD4-CCR7+CD45RA+ naive T cells. The gene calls are TRBV6-2 or TRBV6-3 and TRBJ2-5, with 13 bases that match TRBD2. The CDR3 DNA reads TGTGCCAGCAGTTACTCACTAGCGGGAGGGGGAGAGACCCAGTACTTC. Its protein is CASSYSLAGGGETQYF.